This note documents a single T cell receptor (beta chain) sequence. This clonotype showed up many times. No cognate antigen has been identified for it. The record has no base qualities; no much larger clone is one base away. For repertoire sequencing, the TCR beta CDR3 regions were amplified from RNA transcripts. The first round of RT-PCR was done with HTBI primers and the Qiagen OneStep RT-PCR kit, and was followed by a second round of multiplex PCR, then size selection and purification. Sequencing of the libraries was carried out on an Illumina HiSeq2000 in paired-end mode with 100 bp reads. The paper's processing steps were these. SOAPnuke was used to process the reads, removing any read that contained adapters or uncalled bases, had a mean Phred below 15, or lacked an exact match to the constant primer or identifier. COPE v1.2.5 was used to merge the high-quality paired reads. Each unique nucleotide sequence was treated as a clonotype, and MiTCR v1.1 was used to align the clonotypes to the IMGT TRB V, D and J references. The analysis was limited to V-J combinations with a frequency above 0.0001, which together covered around 99% of the repertoires. For each V-J combination, a TCR clonal expansion and chaos score was defined as the ratio of F50 clonal expansion to chaos observed in the TCRdist matrix. Features were reduced by Welch's t-statistics and random forest to approximately 12 V-J combinations, which fed a naive Bayes classifier. The Morisita-Horn index was used to measure how similar the thyroid and blood repertoires were. The raw public reads went through TCRdb reprocessing: fastp at Q25, MiXCR clone calling, in-frame beta chains kept. Identical CDR3 proteins give one entry, which carries the most common genes and DNA. TCRdb, not the original authors, processed these V and J calls. The sample table contains fewer than 400,000 distinct CDR3 sequences; only one count was recorded for approximately 16% of them. The ten most abundant clones make up around 1.5% of the sample.

This record belongs to a study of Graves' ophthalmopathy and Graves' hyperthyroidism (dated by TCRdb to about 2018). Study-wide context: Peripheral blood was collected at initial diagnosis, before any treatment. The study used signatures of the TCR beta repertoire to tell Graves' ophthalmopathy apart from Graves' hyperthyroidism and to predict which patients would progress to ophthalmopathy. In total, around 130 blood samples were TCR-sequenced: 43 ophthalmopathy, some 75 hyperthyroidism and some 17 hyperthyroidism-to-ophthalmopathy patients. To explore V-J signatures distinguishing ophthalmopathy from hyperthyroidism, a discovery set of under 110 patients (fewer than 45 ophthalmopathy, about 57 stable hyperthyroidism) was enrolled. An independent validation cohort comprised 18 hyperthyroidism patients and over 15 patients who later progressed from hyperthyroidism to ophthalmopathy. T-cell repertoires of thyroid tissue and blood were compared in about six hyperthyroidism patients. Following sample collection, hyperthyroidism patients were given methimazole at a starting dose of 30 mg daily, and ophthalmopathy patients were given high-dose intravenous methylprednisolone. For training and testing, the approximately 97 patients in the discovery cohort were randomly divided in a 7:3 ratio.

General study outcomes and caveats: Sample size was not statistically predetermined, and group allocation was not concealed from the investigators. Most of the expanded thyroid clonotypes with a frequency above 0.001 were also detected in blood, and it was suggested that the thyroid immune response may be reflected by blood repertoires. In validation, the model predicted ophthalmopathy progression with about 64% sensitivity and roughly 72% specificity; 12 predicted patients were CT-confirmed with GO in a median of approximately 6.5 months. Ophthalmopathy was separated from stable hyperthyroidism by the 13-signature model with about 88% sensitivity and 81% to 84% specificity in cross-validation and with 80%/75% in the test set.

CDR1 and CDR2, looked up from the germline V gene, are MNHEY and SVGEGT. Spanning cysteine to phenylalanine, the CDR3 consists of 15 amino acids. The retained sequence is limited to the CDR3, 45 bases, with the frame set at the first base. V gives up 0 bases and J gives up 6 bases, and the segment between their germline ends measures 14 bases. The ophthalmopathy patients had moderately to severely active disease, with a Clinical Activity Score of 3 or higher, a NOSPECS grade of 4 or higher, and a disease duration of less than 3 months. Patients with other autoimmune diseases, uncontrolled infections, pregnancy or lactation were excluded from the study. Diagnosis was based on clinical symptoms, serum thyroxine, TRAb, thyroid ultrasound and orbital computed tomography. Ficoll-Paque density gradient centrifugation was used to isolate PBMCs from around 9.1 ml of fresh peripheral blood. Total RNA was extracted using Trizol reagent, and RNA quality was checked on an Agilent 2100 Bioanalyzer.

The sequenced sample consisted of peripheral blood. The chain links TRBV6-2 or TRBV6-3 with TRBJ1-1; the D gene is possibly TRBD1, with 6 bases matching. The TCR comes from a woman aged 18-29 years with Graves' ophthalmopathy. Donor details come from another sample of the same person, matched by shared clones. The CDR3 corresponds to CASSYSGGPGSEAFF. The nucleotide sequence is given as TGTGCCAGCAGTTACTCAGGGGGACCGGGGTCTGAAGCTTTCTTT.